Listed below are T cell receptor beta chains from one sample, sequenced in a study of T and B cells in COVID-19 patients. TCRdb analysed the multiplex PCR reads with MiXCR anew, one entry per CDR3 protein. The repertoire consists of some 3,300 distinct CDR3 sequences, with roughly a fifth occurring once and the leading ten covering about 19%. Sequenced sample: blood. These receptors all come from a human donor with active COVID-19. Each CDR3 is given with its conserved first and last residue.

CASSPRPTELRAQYF	TRBV5-7	15
CASSISGFPDYNYTF	TRBV19	15
CASSLATGAANTGELFF	TRBV7-2	17
CASSIEKITYGYTF	TRBV19	14
CASSHSPGRRMTEAFF	TRBV14	16
CASSSLGRPSYEQYF	TRBV19	15
CAWSVGGYKLFF	TRBV30	12
CASSLGRGLAYTGELFF	TRBV11-2	17
CASSTPDPYTEAFF	TRBV7-2	14
CASSPPGQYNEKLFF	TRBV18	15
CASSIGAQENIQYF	TRBV19	14
CASSMWGTGGSTDTQYF	TRBV19	17
CASSLPGPQETQYF	TRBV6-5	14
CASKIEHTNSPLHF	TRBV6-5	14